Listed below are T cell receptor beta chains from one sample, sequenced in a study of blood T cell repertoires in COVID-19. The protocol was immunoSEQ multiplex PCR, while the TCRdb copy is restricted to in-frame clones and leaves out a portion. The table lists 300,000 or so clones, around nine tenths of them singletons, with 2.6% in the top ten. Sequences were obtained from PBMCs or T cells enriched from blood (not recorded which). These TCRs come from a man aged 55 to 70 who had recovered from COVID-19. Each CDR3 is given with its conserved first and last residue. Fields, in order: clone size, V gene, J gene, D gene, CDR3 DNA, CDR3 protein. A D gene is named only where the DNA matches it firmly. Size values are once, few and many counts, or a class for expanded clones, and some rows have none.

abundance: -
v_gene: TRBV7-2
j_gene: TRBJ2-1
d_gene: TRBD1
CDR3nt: TGTGCCAGCAGCCGTCAGAGGACAGGCGGCTACAATGAGCAGTTCTTC
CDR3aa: CASSRQRTGGYNEQFF

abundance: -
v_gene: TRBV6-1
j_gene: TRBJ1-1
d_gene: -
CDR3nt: TGTGCCAGCAGTGAACTCCCGACAGGATACGAAGCTTTCTTT
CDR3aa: CASSELPTGYEAFF

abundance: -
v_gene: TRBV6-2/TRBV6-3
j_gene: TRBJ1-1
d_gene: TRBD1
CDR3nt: TGTGCCAGCAGTACCCAGGGGGCCTTGGACACTGAAGCTTTCTTT
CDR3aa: CASSTQGALDTEAFF

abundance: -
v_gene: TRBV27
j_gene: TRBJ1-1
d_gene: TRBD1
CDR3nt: TGTGCCAGCAGGGCCGGGACAGGGAGGTCTGAAGCTTTCTTT
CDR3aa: CASRAGTGRSEAFF

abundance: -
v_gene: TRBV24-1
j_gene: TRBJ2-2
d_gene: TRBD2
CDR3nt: TGTGCCACCAGTGATTTGAGGCCAGCGGGAGTCGACACCGGGGAGCTGTTTTTT
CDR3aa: CATSDLRPAGVDTGELFF

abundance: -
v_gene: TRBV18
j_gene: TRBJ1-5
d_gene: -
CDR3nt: TGTGCCAGCTCATCCAGGAATCAGCCCCAGCATTTT
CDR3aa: CASSSRNQPQHF

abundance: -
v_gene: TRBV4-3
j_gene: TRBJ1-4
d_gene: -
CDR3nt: TGCGCCAGCAGCCAAGATTTGGCAGGCAATGAAAAACTGTTTTTT
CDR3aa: CASSQDLAGNEKLFF

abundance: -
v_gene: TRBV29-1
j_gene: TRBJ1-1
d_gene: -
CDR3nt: TGCAGCATACGACCCGGCGGGATAGGAACTGAAGCTTTCTTT
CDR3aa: CSIRPGGIGTEAFF

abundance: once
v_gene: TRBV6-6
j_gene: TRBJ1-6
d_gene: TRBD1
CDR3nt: TGTGCCAGCAGTCAGCTAGGACAGGGATCTTTGAATAATTCACCCCTCCACTTT
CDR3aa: CASSQLGQGSLNNSPLHF

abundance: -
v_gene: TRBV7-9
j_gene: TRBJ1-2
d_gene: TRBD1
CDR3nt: TGTGCCAGCAGCTTAGTAGTGACTTCGGACAGGGGCTTCGGCTACACCTTC
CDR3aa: CASSLVVTSDRGFGYTF

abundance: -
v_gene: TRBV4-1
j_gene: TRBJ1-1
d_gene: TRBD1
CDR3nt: TGCGCCAGCAGCCCAAGCGGACAGGGAAGCACTGAAGCTTTCTTT
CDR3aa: CASSPSGQGSTEAFF

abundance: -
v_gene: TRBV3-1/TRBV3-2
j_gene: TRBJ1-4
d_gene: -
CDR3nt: TGTGCCAGCAGCCCTATTCACAGGGCGGTTAATGAAAAACTGTTTTTT
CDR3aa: CASSPIHRAVNEKLFF

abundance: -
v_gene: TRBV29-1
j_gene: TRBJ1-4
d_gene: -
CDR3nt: TGCAGCGTTGTTTTTGGGGGGTATGAAAAACTGTTTTTT
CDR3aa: CSVVFGGYEKLFF

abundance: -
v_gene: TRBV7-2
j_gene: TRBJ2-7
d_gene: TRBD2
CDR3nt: TGTGCCAGCAGGGCCAGCGGGCTAGCGGGATGGAGGGGCGAGCAGTACTTC
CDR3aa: CASRASGLAGWRGEQYF

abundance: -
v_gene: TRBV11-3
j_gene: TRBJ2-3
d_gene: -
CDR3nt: TGTGCCAGCAGCCGGACTGGGACGGGAGGCACAGATACGCAGTATTTT
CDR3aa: CASSRTGTGGTDTQYF